These T cell receptor beta chains were read from a single sample in a study of blood T cells in healthy people across ages. TCRdb recomputed calls from the 5' RACE reads with MiXCR, one row per CDR3 protein. This repertoire shows some 920,000 distinct CDR3 sequences, roughly half found once; its top ten account for over 20%. The sample comprised blood. These receptors all come from an older woman in good health. CDR3s include the opening cysteine and the closing phenylalanine or tryptophan. The D gene is left open where the match is weak. Clone sizes are given selectively: once, few, many, or a class where the clone is expanded.

NA	TRBV27	TRBJ1-2	few	CASSGLGHDYGYTF	TGTGCCAGCAGTGGCCTGGGGCATGACTATGGCTACACCTTC
NA	TRBV28	TRBJ1-2	NA	CASSLGGQISGYTF	TGTGCCAGCAGTTTAGGCGGACAGATCTCGGGCTACACCTTC
TRBD1	TRBV10-3	TRBJ2-5	NA	CAISESLLTGKVETQYF	TGTGCCATCAGTGAGTCGCTATTGACAGGGAAAGTAGAGACCCAGTACTTC
NA	TRBV2	TRBJ1-2	NA	CASSGGAGSGYTF	TGTGCCAGCAGTGGGGGCGCGGGGAGTGGCTACACCTTC
TRBD2	TRBV15	TRBJ2-1	NA	CATSRDSRLAVYNEQFF	TGTGCCACCAGCAGAGATTCTCGACTAGCGGTTTACAATGAGCAGTTCTTC
TRBD2	TRBV7-2	TRBJ2-5	few	CASSFWTSGSVETQYF	TGTGCCAGCAGCTTCTGGACTAGCGGGAGTGTGGAGACCCAGTACTTC
NA	TRBV28	TRBJ2-7	few	CASRQAEQGRYF	TGTGCCAGCAGACAAGCGGAGCAGGGCCGGTACTTC
NA	TRBV28	TRBJ1-4	NA	CAGSPAGGLGEKLFF	TGTGCCGGCAGCCCCGCCGGGGGTTTGGGTGAAAAACTGTTTTTT
NA	TRBV12-3/TRBV12-4	TRBJ2-5	few	CASSFEGRQETQYF	TGTGCCAGCAGTTTTGAGGGGCGTCAAGAGACCCAGTACTTC
NA	TRBV2	TRBJ1-1	few	CASSLILNTEAFF	TGTGCCAGCAGCCTCATACTGAACACTGAAGCTTTCTTT
NA	TRBV12-3/TRBV12-4	TRBJ2-7	few	CASSSTSSPIPYEQYF	TGTGCCAGCAGTTCTACCTCGAGTCCAATACCCTACGAGCAGTACTTC
NA	TRBV29-1	TRBJ1-1	NA	CSVASRANTEAFF	TGCAGCGTTGCGTCCAGGGCGAACACTGAAGCTTTCTTT
TRBD2	TRBV4-1	TRBJ2-3	few	CASSQVRGGLSDTQYF	TGCGCCAGCAGCCAAGTACGCGGGGGGCTTAGTGATACGCAGTATTTT
NA	TRBV4-1	TRBJ2-7	many	CASSQEGDPTAYEQYF	TGCGCCAGCAGCCAAGAGGGGGACCCTACGGCCTACGAGCAGTACTTC
NA	TRBV4-2	TRBJ2-5	NA	CASSQVLGTQETQYF	TGTGCCAGCAGCCAAGTACTTGGGACCCAAGAGACCCAGTACTTC
NA	TRBV29-1	TRBJ1-1	NA	CSSSGGTEAFF	TGCAGCTCTTCTGGCGGCACTGAAGCTTTCTTT
TRBD2	TRBV4-2	TRBJ2-7	few	CASSLSGRAAEQYF	TGTGCCAGCAGCCTTAGCGGGAGGGCCGCCGAGCAGTACTTC
NA	TRBV29-1	TRBJ2-7	NA	CSVEDPFSEQYF	TGCAGCGTTGAAGATCCCTTTAGTGAGCAGTACTTC
NA	TRBV7-2	TRBJ1-1	NA	CASSDQWRTLNTEAFF	TGTGCCAGCAGCGACCAATGGCGAACCCTGAACACTGAAGCTTTCTTT
TRBD2	TRBV7-2	TRBJ2-1	NA	CASSLELGGPSNEQFF	TGTGCCAGCAGCTTAGAGTTGGGAGGGCCCTCCAATGAGCAGTTCTTC
NA	TRBV7-9	TRBJ2-6	NA	CASSLVPDTSGANVLTF	TGTGCCAGCAGCTTAGTGCCGGACACCTCTGGGGCCAACGTCCTGACTTTC
TRBD1	TRBV7-2	TRBJ2-7	few	CASSLGDRGIYEQYF	TGTGCCAGCAGCTTAGGGGACAGGGGCATCTACGAGCAGTACTTC
NA	TRBV4-3	TRBJ2-2	few	CASSHSPGTGTGELFF	TGCGCCAGCAGCCATTCCCCGGGGACGGGCACCGGGGAGCTGTTTTTT
NA	TRBV30	TRBJ1-1	NA	CAWTPTRGPEAFF	TGTGCCTGGACCCCGACGCGGGGCCCTGAAGCTTTCTTT
NA	TRBV10-3	TRBJ2-6	NA	CAISDPTLRISGANVLTF	TGTGCCATCAGTGACCCAACTCTCAGAATTTCTGGGGCCAACGTCCTGACTTTC
NA	TRBV11-2	TRBJ1-1	few	CASSLYGPRNTEAFF	TGTGCCAGCAGCTTATACGGGCCCAGGAACACTGAAGCTTTCTTT
TRBD2	TRBV6-2/TRBV6-3	TRBJ2-2	NA	CASSYPGLAETGELFF	TGTGCCAGCAGTTACCCAGGACTAGCGGAAACCGGGGAGCTGTTTTTT
NA	TRBV6-2/TRBV6-3	TRBJ2-7	NA	CASSPVPGTYEQYF	TGTGCCAGCAGCCCAGTACCCGGGACCTACGAGCAGTACTTC
TRBD2	TRBV12-3/TRBV12-4	TRBJ2-1	few	CASILAGGPGEQFF	TGTGCCAGCATTCTAGCGGGAGGGCCAGGTGAGCAGTTCTTC
NA	TRBV20-1	TRBJ2-7	NA	CSARDLMSYEQYF	TGCAGTGCTAGAGATTTAATGAGTTACGAGCAGTACTTC
NA	TRBV7-2	TRBJ2-7	few	CASSFPGTEQYF	TGTGCCAGCAGCTTTCCGGGGACTGAGCAGTACTTC
TRBD1	TRBV10-3	TRBJ1-2	NA	CATQQGWLIKGDKPGGYGYTF	TGTGCCACCCAACAGGGGTGGTTGATAAAAGGGGACAAACCGGGAGGTTATGGCTACACCTTC
NA	TRBV6-5	TRBJ1-6	NA	CASSYSGPAGGLRRGSPLHF	TGTGCCAGCAGTTACTCCGGGCCCGCCGGCGGACTTAGGAGGGGTTCACCCCTCCACTTT